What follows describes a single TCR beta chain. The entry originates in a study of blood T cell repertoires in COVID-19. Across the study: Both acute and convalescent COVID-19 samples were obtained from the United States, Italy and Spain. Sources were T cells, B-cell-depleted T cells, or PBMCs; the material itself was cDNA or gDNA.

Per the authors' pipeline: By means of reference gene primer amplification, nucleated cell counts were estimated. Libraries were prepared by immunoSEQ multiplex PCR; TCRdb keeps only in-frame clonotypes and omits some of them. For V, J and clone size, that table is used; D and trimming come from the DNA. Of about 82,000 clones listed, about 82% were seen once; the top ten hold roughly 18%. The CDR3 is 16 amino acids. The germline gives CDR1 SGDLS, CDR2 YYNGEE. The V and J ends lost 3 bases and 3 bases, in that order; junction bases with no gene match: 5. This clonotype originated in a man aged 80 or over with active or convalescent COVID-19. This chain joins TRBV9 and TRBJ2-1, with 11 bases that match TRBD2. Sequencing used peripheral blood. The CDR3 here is CASSARLAGSYNEQFF. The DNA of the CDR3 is TGTGCCAGCAGCGCGCGACTAGCGGGGAGCTACAATGAGCAGTTCTTC.